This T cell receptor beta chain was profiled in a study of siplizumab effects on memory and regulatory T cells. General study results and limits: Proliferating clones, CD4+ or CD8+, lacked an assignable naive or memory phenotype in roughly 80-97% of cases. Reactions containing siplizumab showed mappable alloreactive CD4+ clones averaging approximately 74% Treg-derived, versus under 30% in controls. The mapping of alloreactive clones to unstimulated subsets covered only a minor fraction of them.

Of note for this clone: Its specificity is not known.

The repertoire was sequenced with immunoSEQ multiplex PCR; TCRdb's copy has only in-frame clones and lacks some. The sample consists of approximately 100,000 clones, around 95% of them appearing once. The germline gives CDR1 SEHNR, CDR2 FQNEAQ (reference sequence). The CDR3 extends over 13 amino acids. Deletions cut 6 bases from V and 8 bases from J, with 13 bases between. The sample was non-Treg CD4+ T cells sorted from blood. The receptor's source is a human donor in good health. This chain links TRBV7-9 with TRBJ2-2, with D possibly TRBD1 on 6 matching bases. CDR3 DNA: TGTGCCAGCAGACAACAGGGATCGGGGGAGCTGTTTTTT. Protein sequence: CASRQQGSGELFF.